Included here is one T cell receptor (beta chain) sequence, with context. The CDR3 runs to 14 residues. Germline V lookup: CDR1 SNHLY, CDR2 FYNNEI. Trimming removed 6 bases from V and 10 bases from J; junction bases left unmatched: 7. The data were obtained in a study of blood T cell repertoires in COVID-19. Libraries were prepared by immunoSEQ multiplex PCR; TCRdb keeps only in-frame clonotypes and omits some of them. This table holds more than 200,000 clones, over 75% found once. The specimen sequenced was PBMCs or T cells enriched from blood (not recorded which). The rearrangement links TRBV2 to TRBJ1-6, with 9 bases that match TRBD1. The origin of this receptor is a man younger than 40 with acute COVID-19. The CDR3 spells CASREGQGSSPLHF. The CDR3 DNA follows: TGTGCCAGCAGGGAGGGACAGGGAAGCTCACCCCTCCACTTT.